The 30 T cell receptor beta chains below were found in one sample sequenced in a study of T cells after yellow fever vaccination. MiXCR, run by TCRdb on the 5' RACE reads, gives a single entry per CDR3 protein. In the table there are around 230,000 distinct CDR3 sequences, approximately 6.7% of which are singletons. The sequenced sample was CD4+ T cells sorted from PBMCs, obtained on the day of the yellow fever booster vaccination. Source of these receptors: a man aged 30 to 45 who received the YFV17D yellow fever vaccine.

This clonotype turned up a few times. CDR3: CSVWDTGETQYF. The CDR3 DNA reads as TGCAGTGTTTGGGACACGGGCGAGACCCAGTACTTC. The chain links TRBV20-1 to TRBJ2-5; D possibly corresponds to TRBD1 (6 bases). V gave up 7 bases and J gave up 5 bases, with 14 bases separating them. There are 12 residues in the CDR3. The germline CDR1 and CDR2 sequences are DFQATT and SNEGSKA (reference sequence).

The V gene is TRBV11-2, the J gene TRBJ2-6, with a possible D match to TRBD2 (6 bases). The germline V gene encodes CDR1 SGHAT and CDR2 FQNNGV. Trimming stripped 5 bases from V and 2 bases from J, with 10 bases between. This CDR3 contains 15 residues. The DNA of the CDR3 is TGTGCCAGCAGCCGCGGGGTGGCTGGGGCCAACGTCCTGACTTTC. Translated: CASSRGVAGANVLTF.

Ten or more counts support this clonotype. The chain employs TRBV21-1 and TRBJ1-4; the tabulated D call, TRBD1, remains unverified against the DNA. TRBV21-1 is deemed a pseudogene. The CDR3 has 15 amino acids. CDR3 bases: TGTGCCAGCAGCGCTAAACCCCAGTCTGGGGGAAAACTGTTTTTT. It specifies CASSAKPQSGGKLFF.

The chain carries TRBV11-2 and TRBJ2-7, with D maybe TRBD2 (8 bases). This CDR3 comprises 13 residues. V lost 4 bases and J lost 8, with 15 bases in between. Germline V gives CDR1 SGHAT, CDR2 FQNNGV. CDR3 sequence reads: CASSSQGTSQQYF. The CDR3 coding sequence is TGTGCCAGCAGCTCACAGGGGACTAGTCAGCAGTACTTC.

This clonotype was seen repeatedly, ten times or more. This CDR3 reads CASRERQSRETQYF. The DNA of the CDR3 is TGTGCCAGCAGAGAACGGCAGAGTCGAGAGACCCAGTACTTC. The chain uses TRBV2 and TRBJ2-5; no clear D. V lost 6 bases to trimming and J lost 4 bases, with 15 bases between them. The germline CDR1 and CDR2 sequences are SNHLY and FYNNEI. CDR3 size: 14 residues.

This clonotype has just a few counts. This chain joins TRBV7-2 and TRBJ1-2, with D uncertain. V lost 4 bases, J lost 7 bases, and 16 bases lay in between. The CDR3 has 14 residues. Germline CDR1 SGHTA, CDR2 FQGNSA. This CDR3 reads CASSSHGQGGGYTF. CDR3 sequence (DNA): TGTGCCAGCAGCTCCCACGGCCAAGGAGGTGGCTACACCTTC.

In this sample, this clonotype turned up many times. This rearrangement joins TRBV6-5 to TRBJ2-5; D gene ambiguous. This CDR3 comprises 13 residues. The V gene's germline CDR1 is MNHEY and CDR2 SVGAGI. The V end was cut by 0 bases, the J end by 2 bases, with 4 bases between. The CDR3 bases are TGTGCCAGCAGTTACTCGCCTCAAGAGACCCAGTACTTC. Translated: CASSYSPQETQYF.

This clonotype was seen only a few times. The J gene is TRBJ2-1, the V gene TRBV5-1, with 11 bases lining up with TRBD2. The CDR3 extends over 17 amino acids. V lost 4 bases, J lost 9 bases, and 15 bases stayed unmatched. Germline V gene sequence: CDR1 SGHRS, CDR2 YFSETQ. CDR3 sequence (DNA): TGCGCCAGCAGCCCCTTTGGGGGGGCTAGCGGGAGGTCTGAGCAGTTCTTC. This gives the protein CASSPFGGASGRSEQFF.

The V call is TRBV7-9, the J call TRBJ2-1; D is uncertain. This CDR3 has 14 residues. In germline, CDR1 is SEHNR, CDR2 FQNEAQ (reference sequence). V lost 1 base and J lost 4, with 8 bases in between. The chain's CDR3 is CASSLELDYNEQFF. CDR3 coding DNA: TGTGCCAGCAGCTTAGAGTTGGATTACAATGAGCAGTTCTTC.

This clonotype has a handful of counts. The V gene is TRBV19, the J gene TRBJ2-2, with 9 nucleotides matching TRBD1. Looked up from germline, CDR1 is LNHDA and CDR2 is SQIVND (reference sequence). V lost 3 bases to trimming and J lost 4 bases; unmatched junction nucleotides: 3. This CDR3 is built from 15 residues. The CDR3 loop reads CASSIGQGSTGELFF. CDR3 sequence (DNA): TGTGCCAGTAGTATTGGACAGGGGTCCACCGGGGAGCTGTTTTTT.

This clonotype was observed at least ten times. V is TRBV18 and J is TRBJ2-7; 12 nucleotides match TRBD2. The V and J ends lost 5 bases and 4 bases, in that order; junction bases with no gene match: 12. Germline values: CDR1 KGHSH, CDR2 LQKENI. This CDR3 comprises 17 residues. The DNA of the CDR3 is TGTGCCAGCTCAAAGATCCCAGGACTAGCGGGAAGATACGAGCAGTACTTC. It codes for CASSKIPGLAGRYEQYF. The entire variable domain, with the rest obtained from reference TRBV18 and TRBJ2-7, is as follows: NAGVMQNPRHLVRRRGQEARLRCSPMKGHSHVYWYRQLPEEGLKFMVYLQKENIIDESGMPKERFSAEFPKEGPSILRIQQVVRGDSAAYFCASSKIPGLAGRYEQYFGPGTRLTVT.

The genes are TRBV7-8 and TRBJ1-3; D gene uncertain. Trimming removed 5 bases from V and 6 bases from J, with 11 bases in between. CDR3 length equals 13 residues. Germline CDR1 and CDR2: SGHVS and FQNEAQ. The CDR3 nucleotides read TGTGCCAGCAGCGACGGTATCCTAAACACCATATATTTT. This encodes CASSDGILNTIYF.

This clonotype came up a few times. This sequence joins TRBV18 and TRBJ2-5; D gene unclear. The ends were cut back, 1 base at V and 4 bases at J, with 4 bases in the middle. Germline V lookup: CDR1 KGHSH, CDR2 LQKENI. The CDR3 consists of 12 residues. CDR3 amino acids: CASSPLGETQYF. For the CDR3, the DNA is TGTGCCAGCTCACCACTTGGAGAGACCCAGTACTTC.

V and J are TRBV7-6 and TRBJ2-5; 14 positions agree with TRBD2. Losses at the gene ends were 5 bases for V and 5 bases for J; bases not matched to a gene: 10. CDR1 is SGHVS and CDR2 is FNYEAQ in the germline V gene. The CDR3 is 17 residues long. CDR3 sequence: CASSPGPGTSGSETQYF. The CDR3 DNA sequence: TGTGCCAGCAGCCCGGGCCCCGGGACTAGCGGGAGTGAGACCCAGTACTTC. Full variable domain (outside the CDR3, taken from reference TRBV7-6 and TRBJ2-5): GAGVSQSPRYKVTKRGQDVALRCDPISGHVSLYWYRQALGQGPEFLTYFNYEAQQDKSGLPNDRFSAERPEGSISTLTIQRTEQRDSAMYRCASSPGPGTSGSETQYFGPGTRLLVL.

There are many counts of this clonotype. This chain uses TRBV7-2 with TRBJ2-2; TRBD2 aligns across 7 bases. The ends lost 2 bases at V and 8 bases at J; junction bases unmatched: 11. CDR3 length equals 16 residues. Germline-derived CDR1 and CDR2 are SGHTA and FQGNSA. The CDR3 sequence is CASSLSGTTLPGELFF. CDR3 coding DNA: TGTGCCAGCAGCTTAAGCGGGACCACCCTTCCGGGGGAGCTGTTTTTT.

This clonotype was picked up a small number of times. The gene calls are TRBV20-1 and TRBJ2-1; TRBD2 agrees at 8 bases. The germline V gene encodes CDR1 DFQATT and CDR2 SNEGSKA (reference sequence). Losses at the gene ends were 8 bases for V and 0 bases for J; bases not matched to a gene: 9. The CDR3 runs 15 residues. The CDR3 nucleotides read TGCAGTTTCCTTGGAAGCGGGAGCTCCTACAATGAGCAGTTCTTC. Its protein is CSFLGSGSSYNEQFF.

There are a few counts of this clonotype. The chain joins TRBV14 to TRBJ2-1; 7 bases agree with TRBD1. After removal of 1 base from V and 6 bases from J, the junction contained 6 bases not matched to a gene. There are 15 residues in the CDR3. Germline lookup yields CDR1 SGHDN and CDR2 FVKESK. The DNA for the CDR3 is TGTGCCAGCAGCCAAGTAAAGGGGGCTTCCAATGAGCAGTTCTTC. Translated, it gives CASSQVKGASNEQFF.

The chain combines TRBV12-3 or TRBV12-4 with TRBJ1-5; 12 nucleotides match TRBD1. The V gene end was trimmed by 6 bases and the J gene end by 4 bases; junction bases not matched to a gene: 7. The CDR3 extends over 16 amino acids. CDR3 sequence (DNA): TGTGCCAGCAGCCCCGCGGGACAGGGGGCGAATCAGCCCCAGCATTTT. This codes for CASSPAGQGANQPQHF.

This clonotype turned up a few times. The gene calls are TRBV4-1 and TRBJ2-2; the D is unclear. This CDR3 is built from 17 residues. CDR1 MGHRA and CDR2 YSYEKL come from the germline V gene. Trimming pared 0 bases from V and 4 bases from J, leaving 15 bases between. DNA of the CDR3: TGCGCCAGCAGCCAAGAAGGGATGGCCTCGGTCACCGGGGAGCTGTTTTTT. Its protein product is CASSQEGMASVTGELFF.

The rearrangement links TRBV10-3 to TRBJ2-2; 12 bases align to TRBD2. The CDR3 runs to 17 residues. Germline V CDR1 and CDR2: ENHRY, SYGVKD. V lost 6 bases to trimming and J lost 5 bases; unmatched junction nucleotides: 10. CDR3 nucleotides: TGTGCCATCAGCGCAAAGACTAGCGGGAGAGAGACCGGGGAGCTGTTTTTT. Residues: CAISAKTSGRETGELFF.

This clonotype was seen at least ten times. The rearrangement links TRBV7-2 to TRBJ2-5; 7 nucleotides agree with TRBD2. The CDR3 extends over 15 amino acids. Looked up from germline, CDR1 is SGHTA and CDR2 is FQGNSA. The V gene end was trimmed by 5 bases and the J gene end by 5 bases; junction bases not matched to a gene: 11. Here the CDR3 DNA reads TGTGCCAGCAGCCTCGGGGGACTACCCGGGGAGACCCAGTACTTC. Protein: CASSLGGLPGETQYF.

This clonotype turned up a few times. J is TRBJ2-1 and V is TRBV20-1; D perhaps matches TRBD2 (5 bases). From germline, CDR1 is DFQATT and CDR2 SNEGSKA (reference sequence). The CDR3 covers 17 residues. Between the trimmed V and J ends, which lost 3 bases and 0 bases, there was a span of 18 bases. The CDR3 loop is CSASWLGSGSSYNEQFF. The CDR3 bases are TGCAGTGCTAGCTGGCTTGGGAGCGGAAGCTCCTACAATGAGCAGTTCTTC.

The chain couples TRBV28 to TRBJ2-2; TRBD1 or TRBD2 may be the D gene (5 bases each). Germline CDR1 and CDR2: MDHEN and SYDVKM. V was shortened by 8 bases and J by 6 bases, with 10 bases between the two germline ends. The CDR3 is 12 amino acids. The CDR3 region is CASREGAGELFF. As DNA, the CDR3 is TGTGCCAGCCGGGAAGGGGCCGGGGAGCTGTTTTTT.

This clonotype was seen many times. This CDR3 is CASSFPTGASYEQYF. CDR3 DNA: TGTGCCAGCAGCTTTCCGACAGGGGCCTCCTACGAGCAGTACTTC. The chain employs TRBV7-2 and TRBJ2-7; 8 bases are a match to TRBD1. Germline V CDR1 and CDR2: SGHTA, FQGNSA. The CDR3 loop spans 15 amino acids. After removal of 3 bases from V and 0 bases from J, the junction contained 4 bases not matched to a gene.

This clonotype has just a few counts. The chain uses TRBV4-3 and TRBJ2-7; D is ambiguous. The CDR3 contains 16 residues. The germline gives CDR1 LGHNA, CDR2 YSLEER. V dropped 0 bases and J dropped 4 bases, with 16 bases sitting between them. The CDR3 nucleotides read TGCGCCAGCAGCCAAGATCTTGGGGTCCTTGGGTACGAGCAGTACTTC. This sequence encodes CASSQDLGVLGYEQYF.

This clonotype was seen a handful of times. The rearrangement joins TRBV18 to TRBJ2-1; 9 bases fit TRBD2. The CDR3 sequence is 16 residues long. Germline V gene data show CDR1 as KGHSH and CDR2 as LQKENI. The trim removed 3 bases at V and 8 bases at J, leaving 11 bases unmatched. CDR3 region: CASSPYRSGSGDEQFF. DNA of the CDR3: TGTGCCAGCTCACCTTACCGTAGCGGGAGCGGCGATGAGCAGTTCTTC.

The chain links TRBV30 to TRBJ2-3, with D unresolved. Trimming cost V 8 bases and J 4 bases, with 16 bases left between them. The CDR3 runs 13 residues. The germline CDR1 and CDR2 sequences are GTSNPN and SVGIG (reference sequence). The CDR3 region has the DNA TGTGCCCGAAATAGGCAAGGAGCAGATACGCAGTATTTT. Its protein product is CARNRQGADTQYF. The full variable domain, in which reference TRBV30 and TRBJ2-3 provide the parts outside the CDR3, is SQTIHQWPATLVQPVGSPLSLECTVEGTSNPNLYWYRQAAGRGLQLLFYSVGIGQISSEVPQNLSASRPQDRQFILSSKKLLLSDSGFYLCARNRQGADTQYFGPGTRLTVL.

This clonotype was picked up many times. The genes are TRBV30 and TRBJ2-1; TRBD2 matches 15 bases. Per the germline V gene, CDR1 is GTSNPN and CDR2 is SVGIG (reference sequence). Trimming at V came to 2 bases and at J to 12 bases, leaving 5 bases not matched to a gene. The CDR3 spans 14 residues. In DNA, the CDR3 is TGTGCCTGGAGTTGGACTAGCGGGAGGGAAAGGCAGTTCTTC. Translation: CAWSWTSGRERQFF.

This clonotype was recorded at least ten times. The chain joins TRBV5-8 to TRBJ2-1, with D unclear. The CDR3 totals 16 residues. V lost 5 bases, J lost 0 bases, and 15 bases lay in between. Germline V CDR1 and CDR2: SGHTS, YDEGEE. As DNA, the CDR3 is TGTGCCAGCAGTATGAAGCATCTCTCCTCCTACAATGAGCAGTTCTTC. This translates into CASSMKHLSSYNEQFF.

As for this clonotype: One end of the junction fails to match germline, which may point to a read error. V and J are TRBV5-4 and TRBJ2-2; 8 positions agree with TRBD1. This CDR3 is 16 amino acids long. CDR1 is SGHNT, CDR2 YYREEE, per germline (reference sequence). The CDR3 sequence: CASSLAGGVDTGELFF. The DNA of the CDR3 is TGTGCCAGCAGTTTGGCAGGGGGCGTTGACACCGGGGAGCTGTTTTTT.